The 4 T cell receptor beta chains below come from one sample, sequenced in a study of T cells in Graves' hyperthyroidism and ophthalmopathy. Regions amplified from RNA transcripts were the TCR beta CDR3 regions. An initial round of RT-PCR targeting the TCR CDR3 relied on the HTBI primer set. TCRdb independently ran MiXCR on the multiplex PCR reads; one entry per CDR3 protein. The data contain roughly 740,000 distinct CDR3 sequences, about 16% of them seen just once; the ten biggest clones take up around 8%. The sequenced sample consisted of blood. Receptor source: a man between 18 and 35 years old with Graves' hyperthyroidism.

About this clonotype: It may be a read error: a sequence one base away is much more abundant. The chain couples TRBV28 to TRBJ2-7; D is unclear. The CDR3 is made up of 13 amino acids. Germline assignment: CDR1 MDHEN and CDR2 SYDVKM. The chain's CDR3 is CASRPHAPYEKYF. The DNA for the CDR3 is TGTGCCAGCAGACCCCATGCCCCCTACGAGAAGTACTTC.

The chain recombines TRBV10-3 with TRBJ2-1, with D possibly called TRBD1 or TRBD2 (5 bases each). In germline, CDR1 is ENHRY, CDR2 SYGVKD. The CDR3 contains 14 residues. V gave up 7 bases and J gave up 6 bases, with 16 bases separating them. Here the CDR3 reads CAINPSQGANEQFF. In DNA form, the CDR3 reads TGTGCCATCAACCCTAGCCAAGGGGCCAATGAGCAGTTCTTC.

The chain recombines TRBV7-3 with TRBJ2-2, with 7 nucleotides matching TRBD2. CDR1 is SGHTA and CDR2 is FQGTGA in the germline V gene. The CDR3 is 16 residues long. The V and J ends lost 1 base and 5 bases, in that order; junction bases with no gene match: 7. CDR3 bases: TGTGCCAGCAGCTTAAGGGCCAGCGGGATAACCGGGGAGCTGTTTTTT. Translating it yields CASSLRASGITGELFF.

The CDR3 bases are TGTGCCAGCAGGGGGGGCGGACTAGCGGGAGGGCCCGTTTACGAGCAGTACTTC. This translates into CASRGGGLAGGPVYEQYF. The chain is built from TRBV28 and TRBJ2-7; 15 positions agree with TRBD2. Trimming at V came to 6 bases and at J to 4 bases, leaving 13 bases not matched to a gene. Germline assignment: CDR1 MDHEN and CDR2 SYDVKM. The length of the CDR3 is 18 residues. The full variable domain, rest sourced from reference TRBV28 and TRBJ2-7, is DVKVTQSSRYLVKRTGEKVFLECVQDMDHENMFWYRQDPGLGLRLIYFSYDVKMKEKGDIPEGYSVSREKKERFSLILESASTNQTSMYLCASRGGGLAGGPVYEQYFGPGTRLTVT.